The 15 T cell receptor beta chains listed next were all sequenced from one sample in a study of cytomegalovirus exposure and HLA in healthy donors. Clones were sequenced by immunoSEQ multiplex PCR, and TCRdb holds only the in-frame ones, with some missing. The table lists about 120,000 clones, around 85% of them singletons. Material: PBMCs. The receptors were gathered from a man aged 18 to 29 in good health and CMV-seropositive.

This clone was seen just once. The chain is built from TRBV2 and TRBJ2-7; TRBD2 matches 7 bases. The junction had 16 bases not matched to a gene; V was cut back by 5 bases and J by 3 bases. Germline V gene sequence: CDR1 SNHLY, CDR2 FYNNEI. The CDR3 is 17 residues long. CDR3 sequence reads: CASSPTQTSAGSYEQYF. CDR3 DNA: TGTGCCAGCAGTCCAACCCAAACTAGCGCGGGGAGCTACGAGCAGTACTTC.

The chain joins TRBV5-8 to TRBJ1-5; TRBD1 aligns across 10 bases. The ends lost 6 bases at V and 9 bases at J; junction bases unmatched: 18. Germline V gene data show CDR1 as SGHTS and CDR2 as YDEGEE. This CDR3 is built from 17 residues. CDR3 sequence reads: CASTLSWTGGSSVPQHF. CDR3 bases: TGTGCCAGCACCCTGTCTTGGACAGGGGGTTCGTCGGTGCCCCAGCATTTT.

The V call is TRBV27, the J call TRBJ2-3; TRBD1 agrees at 7 bases. CDR3 length: 16 residues. Germline loops: CDR1 MNHEY, CDR2 SMNVEV (reference sequence). Germline trimming cut 2 bases from V and 4 bases from J; bases unmatched to any gene: 9. The CDR3 protein is CASSLSPTGKADTQYF. For the CDR3, the DNA is TGTGCCAGCAGTTTAAGCCCGACAGGGAAGGCAGATACGCAGTATTTT.

The CDR3 here is CASSRRGQGYMNTEAFF. The CDR3 coding sequence is TGCGCCAGCAGCCGACGGGGACAGGGATATATGAACACTGAAGCTTTCTTT. This chain links TRBV5-1 with TRBJ1-1; the match to TRBD1 covers 9 bases. CDR1 and CDR2 from the germline V gene are SGHRS and YFSETQ. The V segment lost 4 bases and the J segment 0 bases; nucleotides outside the gene matches: 10. The CDR3 length is 17 residues.

This chain links TRBV29-1 with TRBJ2-1; 9 bases match TRBD1. Germline V gene lookup returns CDR1 SQVTM and CDR2 ANQGSEA. The CDR3 length is 14 residues. The V segment lost 6 bases and the J segment 3 bases; nucleotides outside the gene matches: 6. CDR3 sequence reads: CSVSGTGLYNEQFF. The CDR3 DNA reads as TGCAGCGTCTCCGGGACAGGGCTCTACAATGAGCAGTTCTTC.

A single count supports this clone. V is TRBV6-5 and J is TRBJ2-7; maybe TRBD1 (6 bases). The CDR3 consists of 14 residues. The V end was cut by 0 bases, the J end by 7 bases, with 13 bases between. Looked up from germline, CDR1 is MNHEY and CDR2 is SVGAGI. As DNA, the CDR3 is TGTGCCAGCAGTTACTCGATGGGGGCGGGTGAGCAGTACTTC. Translated: CASSYSMGAGEQYF.

This clone was counted once. The chain combines TRBV9 with TRBJ1-2; 7 nucleotides agree with TRBD1. Germline CDR1 and CDR2: SGDLS and YYNGEE. The V segment lost 4 bases and the J segment 8 bases; nucleotides outside the gene matches: 14. This CDR3 is built from 15 residues. CDR3 loop: CASSHHPGGNEGYTF. DNA for the CDR3: TGTGCCAGCAGCCATCACCCAGGGGGTAATGAGGGCTACACCTTC. Full variable domain (missing parts from reference TRBV9 and TRBJ1-2): DSGVTQTPKHLITATGQRVTLRCSPRSGDLSVYWYQQSLDQGLQFLIQYYNGEERAKGNILERFSAQQFPDLHSELNLSSLELGDSALYFCASSHHPGGNEGYTFGSGTRLTVV.

V is TRBV19 and J is TRBJ2-7, with 7 bases matching TRBD1. From germline, CDR1 is LNHDA and CDR2 SQIVND (reference sequence). The V and J ends lost 3 bases and 3 bases, in that order; junction bases with no gene match: 2. This CDR3 spans 13 amino acids. The CDR3, as DNA: TGTGCCAGTAGTATTGGGACAGTCTACGAGCAGTACTTC. It is translated as CASSIGTVYEQYF.

V is TRBV2 and J is TRBJ2-3, with D tentatively TRBD1 (6 bases). There are 17 residues in the CDR3. The V and J ends lost 0 bases and 4 bases respectively, with 17 bases between them. CDR1 is SNHLY and CDR2 is FYNNEI in the germline V gene. The CDR3 DNA reads TGTGCCAGCAGTGAAGCGCTTCAGAGGAACAGGGCAGATACGCAGTATTTT. Encoded protein: CASSEALQRNRADTQYF.

This CDR3 reads CASRIHRSSYNSPLHF. DNA for the CDR3: TGTGCCAGCAGGATACACAGGAGCTCCTATAATTCACCCCTCCACTTT. The chain combines TRBV28 with TRBJ1-6, with D perhaps TRBD1 (5 bases). The CDR3 totals 16 residues. Germline V gene lookup returns CDR1 MDHEN and CDR2 SYDVKM. Trimming shortened V by 6 bases and J by 0 bases, and 12 bases separated the two germline ends. Drawing the rest from reference TRBV28 and TRBJ1-6, the complete variable domain is DVKVTQSSRYLVKRTGEKVFLECVQDMDHENMFWYRQDPGLGLRLIYFSYDVKMKEKGDIPEGYSVSREKKERFSLILESASTNQTSMYLCASRIHRSSYNSPLHFGNGTRLTVT.

This chain links TRBV7-8 with TRBJ1-1; D perhaps matches TRBD1 (5 bases). The CDR3 is made up of 16 amino acids. The V end lost 4 bases, the J end lost 4 bases, and 19 bases lay between the germline ends. Per the germline V gene, CDR1 is SGHVS and CDR2 is FQNEAQ. CDR3 region: CASSSLLRGRTTEAFF. The DNA of the CDR3 is TGTGCCAGCAGCTCCTTACTAAGGGGAAGGACCACTGAAGCTTTCTTT.

The chain uses TRBV29-1 and TRBJ1-1; the D is unclear. V was pared by 4 bases and J by 0 bases, with 9 bases between. This CDR3 spans 13 amino acids. Germline CDR1 reads SQVTM; CDR2 reads ANQGSEA. The CDR3 spells CSVGQNMNTEAFF. CDR3 sequence (DNA): TGCAGCGTTGGGCAGAACATGAACACTGAAGCTTTCTTT.

The chain employs TRBV11-2 and TRBJ2-3; no firm D call. The ends were cut back, 5 bases at V and 2 bases at J, with 11 bases in the middle. CDR3 length equals 14 residues. Germline CDR1 and CDR2: SGHAT and FQNNGV. The chain's CDR3 is CASSKLTYTDTQYF. CDR3 sequence (DNA): TGTGCCAGCAGCAAACTCACCTACACAGATACGCAGTATTTT.

The chain has TRBV29-1 and TRBJ2-2, with 10 bases identical to TRBD1. This CDR3 has 15 residues. The ends lost 5 bases at V and 6 bases at J; junction bases unmatched: 9. Germline V lookup: CDR1 SQVTM, CDR2 ANQGSEA. CDR3 region: CSVRGDRGTAGELFF. The CDR3 nucleotides are TGCAGCGTTCGGGGGGACAGGGGTACCGCCGGGGAGCTGTTTTTT.

The genes are TRBV6-5 and TRBJ2-7; 8 nucleotides agree with TRBD2. There are 14 residues in the CDR3. J lost 3 bases, V lost 4 bases, and 5 bases had no gene match. Germline V gene lookup returns CDR1 MNHEY and CDR2 SVGAGI. In DNA, the CDR3 is TGTGCCAGCAGTTCCGCCAGCGGGGGCTACGAGCAGTACTTC. It codes for CASSSASGGYEQYF.